What follows are 11 T cell receptor beta chains derived from one specimen sequenced in a study of beta chain features in type 1 diabetes. Expressed TCRB transcripts were sequenced because the isolated RNA had all been reverse transcribed beforehand. This table comes from immunoSEQ multiplex PCR, and its TCRdb copy is limited to in-frame clones, with some not included. The data hold about 140,000 clones, with 6.9% observed a single time. The sequenced sample was central memory CD4+ T cells from blood. Receptors originate from a woman in her 30s in good health.

This clone was seen ten or more times. The rearrangement uses TRBV4-3 and TRBJ2-2, with D tentatively TRBD2 (6 bases). Germline V CDR1 and CDR2: LGHNA, YSLEER. V was pared by 1 base and J by 4 bases, with 16 bases between. This CDR3 spans 17 amino acids. CDR3 region: CASSQVLRRVGTGELFF. DNA of the CDR3: TGCGCCAGCAGCCAAGTCCTCAGGAGGGTTGGCACCGGGGAGCTGTTTTTT.

This sequence joins TRBV28 and TRBJ1-2, with D maybe TRBD1 (5 bases). Germline V CDR1 and CDR2: MDHEN, SYDVKM. The CDR3 is 12 residues long. The V gene lost 11 bases and the J gene lost 8 bases, with 18 bases spanning the gap. The DNA of the CDR3 is TGTGCCGCGCGTTTGGGGGACTTCGGCTACACCTTC. It specifies CAARLGDFGYTF.

The chain combines TRBV11-3 with TRBJ2-2, with 8 bases identical to TRBD2. CDR1 is SGHNT and CDR2 is YENEEA in the germline V gene. Trimming took 5 bases from V and 0 from J; bases not matched to a gene: 5. The CDR3 is made up of 16 amino acids. Here the CDR3 DNA reads TGTGCCAGCAGCCCGAGCGGGAGTACGAACACCGGGGAGCTGTTTTTT. It specifies CASSPSGSTNTGELFF.

The rearrangement links TRBV5-1 to TRBJ2-5; 11 nucleotides align to TRBD2. V gave up 4 bases and J gave up 2 bases; unmatched junction bases: 4. The length of the CDR3 is 15 residues. From germline, CDR1 is SGHRS and CDR2 YFSETQ. The CDR3 spells CASSTGTSGQETQYF. Here the CDR3 DNA reads TGCGCCAGCAGCACCGGGACTAGCGGACAAGAGACCCAGTACTTC.

A few counts support this clone. The gene calls are TRBV6-1 and TRBJ2-5, with TRBD2 matching over 7 bases. The trim removed 6 bases at V and 4 bases at J, leaving 5 bases unmatched. Looked up from germline, CDR1 is MNHNS and CDR2 is SASEGT. The CDR3 is 13 amino acids. The CDR3: CASRQSGGETQYF. The CDR3 DNA reads as TGTGCCAGCAGACAATCGGGGGGAGAGACCCAGTACTTC.

The chain is built from TRBV5-1 and TRBJ2-1; 13 nucleotides align to TRBD2. Germline CDR1 reads SGHRS; CDR2 reads YFSETQ. The CDR3 has 14 amino acids. The J segment lost 8 bases and the V segment lost 4 bases, leaving 3 bases of the junction unmatched. The CDR3 loop reads CASSGLAGDYEQFF. CDR3 DNA sequence: TGCGCCAGCAGCGGACTAGCGGGAGACTATGAGCAGTTCTTC. Full variable domain (remainder filled in from reference TRBV5-1 and TRBJ2-1): KAGVTQTPRYLIKTRGQQVTLSCSPISGHRSVSWYQQTPGQGLQFLFEYFSETQRNKGNFPGRFSGRQFSNSRSEMNVSTLELGDSALYLCASSGLAGDYEQFFGPGTRLTVL.

The J gene is TRBJ2-1, the V gene TRBV4-1; no definite D call. Per germline, CDR1 MGHRA and CDR2 YSYEKL. The V and J ends lost 2 bases and 0 bases respectively, with 14 bases between them. The CDR3 has 17 amino acids. The chain's CDR3 is CASSQQGTGSSYNEQFF. CDR3 nucleotide sequence: TGCGCCAGCAGCCAACAAGGAACGGGTAGCTCCTACAATGAGCAGTTCTTC.

The V call is TRBV4-3, the J call TRBJ2-1, with 15 bases that match TRBD2. The trim removed 2 bases at V and 1 base at J, leaving 12 bases unmatched. Per the germline V gene, CDR1 is LGHNA and CDR2 is YSLEER. CDR3 length: 21 amino acids. CDR3 amino acids: CASSQRPLGLAGGPSYNEQFF. The CDR3 DNA reads as TGCGCCAGCAGCCAAAGACCTCTCGGACTAGCGGGAGGGCCTTCCTACAATGAGCAGTTCTTC.

The chain carries TRBV14 and TRBJ2-2; TRBD2 matches 8 bases. From germline, CDR1 is SGHDN and CDR2 FVKESK. The CDR3 loop spans 18 amino acids. The V gene end was trimmed by 0 bases and the J gene end by 1 base; junction bases not matched to a gene: 7. As DNA, the CDR3 is TGTGCCAGCAGCCAAGATAAGGGGCTAGCGGGGAACACCGGGGAGCTGTTTTTT. Translating it yields CASSQDKGLAGNTGELFF.

This chain uses TRBV25-1 with TRBJ1-5; 7 bases agree with TRBD1. Looked up from germline, CDR1 is MGHDK and CDR2 is SYGVNS. J gave up 3 bases and V 1 base, and 9 bases lay outside the gene matches. The CDR3 has 17 amino acids. The CDR3 nucleotides read TGTGCCAGCAGTGAATCTGGGACAGCAGGGATCAATCAGCCCCAGCATTTT. Its protein is CASSESGTAGINQPQHF.

This clone has a handful of counts. The chain couples TRBV6-5 to TRBJ2-1; perhaps TRBD1 as D (5 bases). There are 15 residues in the CDR3. The germline V gene has CDR1 MNHEY and CDR2 SVGAGI. V dropped 2 bases and J dropped 5 bases, with 13 bases sitting between them. For the CDR3, the DNA is TGTGCCAGCAGTTACAAGGGGATCAACCACAATGAGCAGTTCTTC. It specifies CASSYKGINHNEQFF.